The sequence of this T cell receptor beta chain was determined in a study of CD8 T cells in Susac syndrome. Overall study: Within the sequenced group of Susac syndrome patients, over 5 showed active disease and fewer than 10 were in remission. Study findings and constraints: The TCR sequencing and HLA analysis in the study involved a relatively small number of individuals, as the study acknowledged.

The junction had 11 bases not matched to a gene; V was cut back by 6 bases and J by 6 bases. This CDR3 comprises 15 residues. CDR1 is MNHNY, CDR2 SVGAGI, per germline (reference sequence). In regard to this clonotype: As yet, its antigen is unknown.

With random hexamers, reverse transcription was performed on about 0.45 to 1 ug of RNA. TCRdb re-called the immunoSEQ multiplex PCR reads with MiXCR, one entry per CDR3 protein. The sample consists of roughly 190,000 distinct CDR3 sequences, under 97% of them appearing once. The chain couples TRBV6-6 to TRBJ2-3, with 8 bases fitting TRBD2. This clonotype was sampled from a human donor with Susac syndrome. The source material was CD4+ T cells from PBMCs. In nucleotides, the CDR3 is TGTGCCAGCAGGACGGGTGGCGGGGGGATTGATACGCAGTATTTT. Its translation is CASRTGGGGIDTQYF.